This TCR beta chain derives from a study of cytomegalovirus exposure and HLA in healthy donors. Whole-study findings and limits: A later analysis reportedly identified an Asian-associated ancestry cluster as carrying fewer N-insertions than the approximately 670-donor mean. Of the V segments, some could not be distinguished, including TRBV6-2 and TRBV6-3, and were excluded. Available immune exposure information covered CMV serostatus only.

The donors were healthy bone marrow donors. Germline CDR1 and CDR2: KGHSH and LQKENI. V gave up 7 bases and J gave up 4 bases, with 12 bases separating them. CDR3 length equals 13 residues. The table lists this clone with a few counts. Antigen unknown. PCR was performed using 60 Vbeta and 13 Jbeta primers. Libraries were prepared by immunoSEQ multiplex PCR; TCRdb keeps only in-frame clonotypes and omits some of them. The table lists about 190,000 clones, roughly 80% of them singletons, with 2% to 2.5% in the top ten. The V and J genes are TRBV18 and TRBJ2-3, with D possibly being TRBD1 (6 bases). The TCR comes from a woman under 40 in good health and CMV-seropositive. Specimen: PBMCs. CDR3 amino acids: CASFLKGADTQYF. The CDR3, as DNA: TGTGCCAGCTTCCTAAAGGGGGCAGATACGCAGTATTTT.